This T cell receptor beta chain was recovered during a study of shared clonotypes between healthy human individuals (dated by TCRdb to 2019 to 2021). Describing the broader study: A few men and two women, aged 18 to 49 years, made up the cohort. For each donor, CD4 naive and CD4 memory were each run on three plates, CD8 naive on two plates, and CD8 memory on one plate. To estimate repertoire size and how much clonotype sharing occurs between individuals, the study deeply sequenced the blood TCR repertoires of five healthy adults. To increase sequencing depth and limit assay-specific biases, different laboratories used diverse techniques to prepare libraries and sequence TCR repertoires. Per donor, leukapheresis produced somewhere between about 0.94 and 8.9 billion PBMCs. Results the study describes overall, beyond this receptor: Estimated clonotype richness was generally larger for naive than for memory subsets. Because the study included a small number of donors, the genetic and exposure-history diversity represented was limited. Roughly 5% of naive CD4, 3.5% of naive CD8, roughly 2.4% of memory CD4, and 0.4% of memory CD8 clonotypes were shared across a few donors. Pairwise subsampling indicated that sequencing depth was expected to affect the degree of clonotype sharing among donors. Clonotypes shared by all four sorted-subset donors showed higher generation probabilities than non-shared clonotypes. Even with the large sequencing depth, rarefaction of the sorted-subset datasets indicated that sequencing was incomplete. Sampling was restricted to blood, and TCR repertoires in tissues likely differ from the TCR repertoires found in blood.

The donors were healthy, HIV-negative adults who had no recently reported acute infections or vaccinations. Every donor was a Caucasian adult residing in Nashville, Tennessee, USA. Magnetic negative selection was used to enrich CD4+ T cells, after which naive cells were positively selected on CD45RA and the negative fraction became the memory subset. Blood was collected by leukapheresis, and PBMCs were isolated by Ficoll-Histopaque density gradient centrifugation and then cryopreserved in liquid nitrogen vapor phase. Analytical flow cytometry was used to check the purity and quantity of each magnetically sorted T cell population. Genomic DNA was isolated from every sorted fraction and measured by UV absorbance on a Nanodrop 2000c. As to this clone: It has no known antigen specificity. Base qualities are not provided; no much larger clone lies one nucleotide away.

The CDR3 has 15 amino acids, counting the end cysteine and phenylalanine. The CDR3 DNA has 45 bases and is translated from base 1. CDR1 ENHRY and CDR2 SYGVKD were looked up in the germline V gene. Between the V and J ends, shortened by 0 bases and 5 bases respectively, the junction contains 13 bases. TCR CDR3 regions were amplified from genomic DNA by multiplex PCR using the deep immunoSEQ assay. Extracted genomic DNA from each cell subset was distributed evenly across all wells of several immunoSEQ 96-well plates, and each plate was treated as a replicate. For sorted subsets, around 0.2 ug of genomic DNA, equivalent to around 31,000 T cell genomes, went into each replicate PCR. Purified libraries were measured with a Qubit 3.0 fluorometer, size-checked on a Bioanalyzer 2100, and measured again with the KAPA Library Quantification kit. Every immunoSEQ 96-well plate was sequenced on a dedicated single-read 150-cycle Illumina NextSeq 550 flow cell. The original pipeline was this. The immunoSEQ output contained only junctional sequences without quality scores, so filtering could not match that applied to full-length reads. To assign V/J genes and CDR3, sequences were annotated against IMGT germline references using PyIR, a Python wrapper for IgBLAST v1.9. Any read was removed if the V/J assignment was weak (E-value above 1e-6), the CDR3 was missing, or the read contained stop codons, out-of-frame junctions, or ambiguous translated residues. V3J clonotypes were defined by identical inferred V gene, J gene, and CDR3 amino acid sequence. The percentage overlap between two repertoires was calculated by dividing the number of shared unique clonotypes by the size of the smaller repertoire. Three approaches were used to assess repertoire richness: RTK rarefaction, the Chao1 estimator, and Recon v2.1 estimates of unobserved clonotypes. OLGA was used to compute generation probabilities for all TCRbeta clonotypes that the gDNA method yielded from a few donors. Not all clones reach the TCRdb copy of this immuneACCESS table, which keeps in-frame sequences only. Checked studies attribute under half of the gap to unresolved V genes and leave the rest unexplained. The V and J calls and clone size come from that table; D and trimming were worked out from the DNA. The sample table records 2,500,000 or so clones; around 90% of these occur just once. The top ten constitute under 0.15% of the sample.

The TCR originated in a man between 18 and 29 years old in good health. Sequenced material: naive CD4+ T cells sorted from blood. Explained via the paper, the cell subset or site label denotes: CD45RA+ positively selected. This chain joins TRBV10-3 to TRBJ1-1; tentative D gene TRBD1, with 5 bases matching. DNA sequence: TGTGCCATCAGTGAGTCGGGGGGTTGGGAAACTGAAGCTTTCTTT. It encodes CAISESGGWETEAFF.